This T cell receptor (beta chain) originates from a study of control samples from healthy donors and cancer patients. V was cut by 4 bases and J by 6 bases, with 16 bases left in between. This CDR3 comprises 15 residues. Germline-derived CDR1 and CDR2 are SNHLY and FYNNEI. Assay used: immunoSEQ multiplex PCR; TCRdb lists only in-frame clones, some missing. The sample consists of around 94,000 clones, about 86% of them appearing once. The TCR originated in a woman between 50 and 59 years old in good health. The V gene is TRBV2, the J gene TRBJ2-1; possible D gene TRBD2, 6 bases. Sequenced material: blood. CDR3 DNA sequence: TGTGCCAGCAGTGCGTTAGCGGAGTATTCCAATGAGCAGTTCTTC. Protein product: CASSALAEYSNEQFF.